Sequencing of this TCR beta chain was carried out in a study of T cell responses to AZD1222 COVID-19 vaccine. The CDR3 extends over 14 amino acids. The method was immunoSEQ multiplex PCR; TCRdb's version includes in-frame clones alone and lacks a portion of them. The sample consists of about 170,000 clones, roughly 85% of them appearing once. This receptor was obtained from an adult who received the AZD1222 COVID-19 vaccine. The sequenced sample was peripheral blood, obtained 28 days after the second AZD1222 dose. The chain combines TRBV21-1 with TRBJ2-7; TRBD2 is the table's D call and was not checked against the DNA. TRBV21-1 is noted as a pseudogene. In DNA form, the CDR3 reads TGTGCCAGCAGCAGACCAGACCCGGGGTACGAGCAGTACTTC. Translating gives CASSRPDPGYEQYF.